This entry features one TCR beta chain sequence. The CDR3 spans 15 residues. Trimming removed 0 bases from V and 5 bases from J; junction bases left unmatched: 2. Germline V gene lookup returns CDR1 SGHRS and CDR2 YFSETQ. The sample belongs to a study of blood T cells in healthy people across ages. Together with a sample-barcoded 5' primer, a J-beta primer mix was included in a second PCR lasting roughly 6 to 12 cycles. One entry per CDR3 protein, called by TCRdb with MiXCR from the 5' RACE reads. The sample records more than 1,400,000 distinct CDR3 sequences, approximately 40% being singletons. The chain combines TRBV5-1 with TRBJ2-5; 12 nucleotides line up with TRBD1. The sequence was obtained from a woman aged 18-35 years in good health. Input material: blood. CDR3 loop: CASSLEGQGAETQYF. The CDR3 nucleotides are TGCGCCAGCAGCTTGGAGGGACAGGGGGCCGAGACCCAGTACTTC.